The text below deals with one T cell receptor beta chain. This entry comes from a study of blood T cell repertoires in COVID-19. The CDR3 runs to 15 residues. V dropped 0 bases and J dropped 5; count of bases not matched to a gene: 5. The germline V gene encodes CDR1 MNHEY and CDR2 SVGAGI. Sequencing was performed with immunoSEQ multiplex PCR; in TCRdb, only in-frame clones are kept and a portion is missing. The table includes about 190,000 clones, 85% to 90% detected once. The clonotype comes from a woman in her thirties or forties in a cohort exposed to, infected with or recovered from COVID-19 (not recorded which). V gene TRBV6-5 combines with J gene TRBJ2-5, with 8 positions matching TRBD2. The sample comprised PBMCs or T cells enriched from blood (not recorded which). The CDR3 here is CASSYSRGALETQYF. The CDR3 region has the DNA TGTGCCAGCAGTTACTCGCGGGGGGCACTGGAGACCCAGTACTTC.